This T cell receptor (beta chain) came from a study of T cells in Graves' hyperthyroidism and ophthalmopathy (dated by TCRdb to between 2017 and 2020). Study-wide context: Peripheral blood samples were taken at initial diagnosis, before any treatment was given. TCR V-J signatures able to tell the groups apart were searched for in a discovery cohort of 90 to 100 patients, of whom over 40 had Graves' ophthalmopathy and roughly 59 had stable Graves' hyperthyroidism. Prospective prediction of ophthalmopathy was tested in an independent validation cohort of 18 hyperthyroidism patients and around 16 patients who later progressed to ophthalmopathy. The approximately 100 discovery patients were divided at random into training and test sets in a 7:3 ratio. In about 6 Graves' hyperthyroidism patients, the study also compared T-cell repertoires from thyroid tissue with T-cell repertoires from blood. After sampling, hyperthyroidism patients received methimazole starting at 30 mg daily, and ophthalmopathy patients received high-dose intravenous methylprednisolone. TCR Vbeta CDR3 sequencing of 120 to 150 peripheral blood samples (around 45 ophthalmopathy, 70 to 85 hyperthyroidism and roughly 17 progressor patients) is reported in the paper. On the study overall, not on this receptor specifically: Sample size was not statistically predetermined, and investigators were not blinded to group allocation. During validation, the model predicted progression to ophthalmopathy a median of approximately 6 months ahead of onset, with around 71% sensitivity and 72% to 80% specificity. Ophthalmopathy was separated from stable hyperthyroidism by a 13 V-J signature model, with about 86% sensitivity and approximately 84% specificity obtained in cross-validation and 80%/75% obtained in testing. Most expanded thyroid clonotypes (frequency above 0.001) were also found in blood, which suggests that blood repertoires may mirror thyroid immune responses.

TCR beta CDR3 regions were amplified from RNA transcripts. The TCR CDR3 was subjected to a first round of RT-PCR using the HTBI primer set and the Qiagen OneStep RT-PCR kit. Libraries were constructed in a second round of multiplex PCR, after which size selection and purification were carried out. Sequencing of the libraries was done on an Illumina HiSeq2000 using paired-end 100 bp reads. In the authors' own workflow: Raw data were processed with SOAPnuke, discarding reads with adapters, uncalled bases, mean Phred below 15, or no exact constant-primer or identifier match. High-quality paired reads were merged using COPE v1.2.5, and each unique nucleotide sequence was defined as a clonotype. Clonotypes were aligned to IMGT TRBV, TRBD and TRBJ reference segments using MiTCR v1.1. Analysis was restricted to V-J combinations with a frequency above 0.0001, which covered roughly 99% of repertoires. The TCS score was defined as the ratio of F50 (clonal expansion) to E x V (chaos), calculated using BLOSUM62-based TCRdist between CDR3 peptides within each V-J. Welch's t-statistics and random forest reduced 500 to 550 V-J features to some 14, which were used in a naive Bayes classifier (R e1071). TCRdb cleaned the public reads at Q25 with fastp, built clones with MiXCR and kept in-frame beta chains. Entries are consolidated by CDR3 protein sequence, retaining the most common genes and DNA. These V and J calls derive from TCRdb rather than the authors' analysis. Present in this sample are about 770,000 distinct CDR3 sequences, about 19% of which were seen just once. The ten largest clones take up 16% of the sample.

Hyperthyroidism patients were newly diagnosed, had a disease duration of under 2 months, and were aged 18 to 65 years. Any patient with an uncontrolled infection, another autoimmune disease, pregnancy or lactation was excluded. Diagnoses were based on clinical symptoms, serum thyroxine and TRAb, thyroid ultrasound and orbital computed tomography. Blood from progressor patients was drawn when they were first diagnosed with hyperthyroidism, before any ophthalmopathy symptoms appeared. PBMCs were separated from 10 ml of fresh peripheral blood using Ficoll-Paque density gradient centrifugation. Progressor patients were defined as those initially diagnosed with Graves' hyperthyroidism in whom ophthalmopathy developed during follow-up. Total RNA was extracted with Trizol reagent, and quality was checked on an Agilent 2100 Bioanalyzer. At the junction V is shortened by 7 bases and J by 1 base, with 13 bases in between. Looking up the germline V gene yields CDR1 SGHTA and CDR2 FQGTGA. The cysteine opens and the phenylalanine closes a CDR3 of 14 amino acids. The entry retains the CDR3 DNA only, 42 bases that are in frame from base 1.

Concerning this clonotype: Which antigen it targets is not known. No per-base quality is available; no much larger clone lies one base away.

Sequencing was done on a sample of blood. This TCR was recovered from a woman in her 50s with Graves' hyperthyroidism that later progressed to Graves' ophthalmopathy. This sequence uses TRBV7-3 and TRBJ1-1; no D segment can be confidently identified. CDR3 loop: CASKTVSENTEAFF. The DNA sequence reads TGTGCCAGCAAGACTGTAAGCGAGAACACTGAAGCTTTCTTT.